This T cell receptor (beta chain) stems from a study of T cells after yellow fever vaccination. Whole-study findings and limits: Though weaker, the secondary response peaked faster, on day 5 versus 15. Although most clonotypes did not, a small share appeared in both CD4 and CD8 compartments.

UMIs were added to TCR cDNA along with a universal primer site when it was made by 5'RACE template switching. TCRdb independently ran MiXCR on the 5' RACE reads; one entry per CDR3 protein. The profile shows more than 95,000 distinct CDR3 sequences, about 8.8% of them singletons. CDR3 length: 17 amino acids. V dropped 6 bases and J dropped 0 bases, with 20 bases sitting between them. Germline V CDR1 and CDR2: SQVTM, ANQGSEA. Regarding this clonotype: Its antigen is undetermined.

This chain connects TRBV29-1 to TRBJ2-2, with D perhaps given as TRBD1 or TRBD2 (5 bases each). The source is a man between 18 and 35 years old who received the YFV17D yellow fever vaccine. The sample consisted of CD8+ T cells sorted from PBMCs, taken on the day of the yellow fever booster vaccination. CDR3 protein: CSVRDGNSKSNTGELFF. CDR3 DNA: TGCAGCGTCCGGGACGGAAATTCGAAATCGAACACCGGGGAGCTGTTTTTT.